A selection of T cell receptor beta chains follows, all from one sample in a study of control samples from healthy donors and cancer patients. Profiled with immunoSEQ multiplex PCR; TCRdb holds only in-frame clones, not every one. The sample gives 80,000 to 100,000 clones, about 91% of which show up once; around an eighth is in the top ten. Sequenced material: blood. The receptors were gathered from a man between 25 and 39 years old in good health. Both conserved end residues are part of each CDR3. The order of the fields is J gene, CDR3 length, clone size, D gene, V gene, CDR3 DNA, CDR3 protein. A D gene is named only where the DNA matches it firmly. Clone size, where shown, is once, few, many, or a class for clones that have expanded.

>TRBJ1-2|13|.|.|TRBV7-9
TGTGCCAGCAGCTTAGAGGGGGGAGAAGGCTACACCTTC
CASSLEGGEGYTF
>TRBJ2-5|12|.|TRBD2|TRBV29-1
TGCAGCGTATTAGCGGGTGCCCAGACCCAGTACTTC
CSVLAGAQTQYF
>TRBJ2-7|15|.|.|TRBV28
TGTGCCAGCAGTTTCGTCACAGGTCTTTCCTACGAGCAGTACTTC
CASSFVTGLSYEQYF
>TRBJ2-3|12|.|.|TRBV6-5
TGTGCCAGCAGTTACTCCGGGGATACGCAGTATTTT
CASSYSGDTQYF
>TRBJ2-1|15|once|.|TRBV7-9
TGTGCCAGCGGAATGGTGGGAGTCTTCTACAATGAGCAGTTCTTC
CASGMVGVFYNEQFF
>TRBJ1-1|15|.|TRBD1|TRBV14
TGTGCCAGCAGCCGCCTGACAGGGGAGAACACTGAAGCTTTCTTT
CASSRLTGENTEAFF
>TRBJ2-6|19|.|.|TRBV7-9
TGTGCCAGCAGCCACCCCATCAGAGGTTCCCCGTCTGGGGCCAACGTCCTGACTTTC
CASSHPIRGSPSGANVLTF
>TRBJ2-2|15|.|.|TRBV5-1
TGCGCCAGCAGCCTCGGGGATATCTGGGCCGGGGAGCTGTTTTTT
CASSLGDIWAGELFF
>TRBJ2-1|16|.|TRBD2|TRBV25-1
TGTGCCAGCAGTCAGGACCGGGACTACTCCTACAATGAGCAGTTCTTC
CASSQDRDYSYNEQFF
>TRBJ2-7|16|.|TRBD2|TRBV4-3
TGCGCCAGCAGCCAGGGACTAGCAATCTCAACCTACGAGCAGTACTTC
CASSQGLAISTYEQYF
>TRBJ2-3|15|.|.|TRBV7-9
TGTGCCAGCAGCGAAGCGGCCACTAGCACAGATACGCAGTATTTT
CASSEAATSTDTQYF
>TRBJ2-7|14|.|.|TRBV5-1
TGCGCCAGCAGCTTGCTTCCGGAGACCTACGAGCAGTACTTC
CASSLLPETYEQYF
>TRBJ2-7|14|.|TRBD1|TRBV10-2
TGCGCCAGCTGGGACAGAGAGTTCTCCTACGAGCAGTACTTC
CASWDREFSYEQYF
>TRBJ2-3|17|.|TRBD2|TRBV5-1
TGCGCCAGCAGCTCCCGGACTAGCGGGAGTATCGCAGATACGCAGTATTTT
CASSSRTSGSIADTQYF
>TRBJ2-7|15|.|TRBD2|TRBV11-2
TGTGCCAGCAGCTTGGCTAGCGGGAGTCTTTACGAGCAGTACTTC
CASSLASGSLYEQYF
>TRBJ1-5|15|.|.|TRBV16
TGTGCCAGCAGCCACCAGGGAGATAGCAATCAGCCCCAGCATTTT
CASSHQGDSNQPQHF
>TRBJ2-7|14|.|TRBD1|TRBV7-9
TGTGCCAGCAGCCGGACAGGGGGAGGCTACGAGCAGTACTTC
CASSRTGGGYEQYF
>TRBJ2-3|13|.|.|TRBV9
TGTGCCAGCAGCGTAGGTCCCCCAGATACGCAGTATTTT
CASSVGPPDTQYF
>TRBJ1-2|12|.|.|TRBV9
TGTGCCAGCAGCGTACAACATTATGGCTACACCTTC
CASSVQHYGYTF
>TRBJ2-5|18|once|.|TRBV15
TGTGCCACCAGCAGAGATTGGGGGGGCCGGTCTGCCTCCGAGACCCAGTACTTC
CATSRDWGGRSASETQYF
>TRBJ1-5|13|medium-sized|.|TRBV12-3/TRBV12-4
TGTGCCAGCAGCCGCTCCACCAATCAGCCCCAGCATTTT
CASSRSTNQPQHF
>TRBJ2-5|14|.|.|TRBV5-4
TGTGCCAGCAGCCCGGGACACCGCCAAGAGACCCAGTACTTC
CASSPGHRQETQYF
>TRBJ2-2|15|.|TRBD2|TRBV6-2/TRBV6-3
TGTGCCAGCAGTTACGAGCGGGAGGGCACCGGGGAGCTGTTTTTT
CASSYEREGTGELFF
>TRBJ2-1|15|.|.|TRBV7-9
TGTGCCAGCAGCTTAGCCGCGCAGGGGCGCGAGGAGCAGTTCTTC
CASSLAAQGREEQFF
>TRBJ1-2|15|.|.|TRBV5-5
TGTGCCAGCAGCTTTCAGCTACTCGCTAACTATGGCTACACCTTC
CASSFQLLANYGYTF
>TRBJ2-3|15|.|.|TRBV29-1
TGCAGCGTTGCCCAGATAGCGGACCCCAGGGATACGCAGTATTTT
CSVAQIADPRDTQYF
>TRBJ2-7|13|.|TRBD1|TRBV6-5
TGTGCCATCTGGAGGACAGGGTGGAACGAGCAGTACTTC
CAIWRTGWNEQYF